In this sample, the clone carrying this T cell receptor (beta chain) turned up many times. The CDR3 has 15 amino acids. The V and J ends lost 8 bases and 4 bases respectively, with 18 bases between them. Germline lookup yields CDR1 SGHTA and CDR2 FQGNSA. MiXCR, applied by TCRdb to the 5' RACE reads, yields one record per CDR3 protein. This table holds under 100,000 distinct CDR3 sequences, roughly 8.7% found once. Stated time point: sample taken at primary tumor resection. Whole RNA was taken from tumor, nontumor lung or frozen PBMC; it was then sequenced unsorted. These data are taken from a study of spatial heterogeneity in lung cancer.

This receptor was obtained from a male donor with early-stage non-small cell lung cancer. Material: PBMCs, obtained at surgery. This chain links TRBV7-2 with TRBJ2-1; either TRBD1 or TRBD2 may fit D (6 bases each). The CDR3 protein is CASRPPGAAYNEQFF. As DNA, the CDR3 is TGTGCCAGCCGCCCCCCGGGGGCAGCGTACAATGAGCAGTTCTTC.